A selection of T cell receptor beta chains follows, all from one sample in a study of T cell responses to AZD1222 COVID-19 vaccine. Repertoires were generated with immunoSEQ multiplex PCR, while TCRdb's copy carries only in-frame clones and drops some. The data hold some 99,000 clones, with around 84% observed a single time. The source material was peripheral blood, sampled 28 days after the second AZD1222 dose. The receptors originated from an adult who received the AZD1222 COVID-19 vaccine. Both conserved end residues are part of each CDR3. The D gene is left open where the match is weak. Size values are once, few and many counts, or a class for expanded clones, and some rows have none.

V gene: TRBV9; J gene: TRBJ2-7; clone size: -; D gene: -; CDR3 DNA: TGTGCCAGCAGCCCTCTCGAGGGGGAGCGGCTGGGCGAGCAGTACTTC; CDR3 protein: CASSPLEGERLGEQYF
V gene: TRBV6-5; J gene: TRBJ1-1; clone size: -; D gene: -; CDR3 DNA: TGTGCCAGTCAAAGAGGAATGAACACTGAAGCTTTCTTT; CDR3 protein: CASQRGMNTEAFF
V gene: TRBV6-1; J gene: TRBJ2-3; clone size: -; D gene: -; CDR3 DNA: TGTGCCAGCAGTGAAGGCTTCACTAGCACAGATACGCAGTATTTT; CDR3 protein: CASSEGFTSTDTQYF
V gene: TRBV7-2; J gene: TRBJ2-3; clone size: -; D gene: TRBD2; CDR3 DNA: TGTGCCAGCAGCCCCGCCGGAGCGGGGACCACAGATACGCAGTATTTT; CDR3 protein: CASSPAGAGTTDTQYF
V gene: TRBV6-5; J gene: TRBJ2-7; clone size: -; D gene: TRBD1; CDR3 DNA: TGTGCCAGCAGCGAGGACAGGGGGCTCTACGAGCAGTACTTC; CDR3 protein: CASSEDRGLYEQYF
V gene: TRBV6-5; J gene: TRBJ1-1; clone size: -; D gene: TRBD1; CDR3 DNA: TGTGCCAGCAAATGGACAGGGGCGAGGAACACTGAAGCTTTCTTT; CDR3 protein: CASKWTGARNTEAFF
V gene: TRBV5-1; J gene: TRBJ1-4; clone size: -; D gene: -; CDR3 DNA: TGCGCCAGCAAAAACGGCGGCCTTAATGAAAAACTGTTTTTT; CDR3 protein: CASKNGGLNEKLFF
V gene: TRBV18; J gene: TRBJ1-5; clone size: -; D gene: -; CDR3 DNA: TGTGCCAGCTCAGAGCCGGGGGGCAGGCAGCCCCAGCATTTT; CDR3 protein: CASSEPGGRQPQHF
V gene: TRBV19; J gene: TRBJ1-2; clone size: -; D gene: TRBD1; CDR3 DNA: TGTGCCAGTAGTAGGACTCAGGGGGCTGGATATGGCTACACCTTC; CDR3 protein: CASSRTQGAGYGYTF
V gene: TRBV5-1; J gene: TRBJ2-3; clone size: -; D gene: -; CDR3 DNA: TGCGCCAGCAGCTTGGTGGCAGGCACAGATACGCAGTATTTT; CDR3 protein: CASSLVAGTDTQYF
V gene: TRBV19; J gene: TRBJ1-1; clone size: -; D gene: -; CDR3 DNA: TGTGCCAGTAGTACAGCAGGAGGGAGAACTGAAGCTTTCTTT; CDR3 protein: CASSTAGGRTEAFF
V gene: TRBV7-9; J gene: TRBJ1-1; clone size: -; D gene: -; CDR3 DNA: TGTGCCAGCAGCTTAGCCGGGACCGTCAGAGTTAAGTCGCGTGCTTTCTTT; CDR3 protein: CASSLAGTVRVKSRAFF
V gene: TRBV27; J gene: TRBJ1-3; clone size: -; D gene: -; CDR3 DNA: TGTGCCAGCAGGGCCGGTATCTCTGGAAACACCATATATTTT; CDR3 protein: CASRAGISGNTIYF
V gene: TRBV5-4; J gene: TRBJ2-7; clone size: few; D gene: TRBD1; CDR3 DNA: TGTGCCAGCAGCACGGGACAGGGATCCTCACCGTCGCAAGAGCAGTACTTC; CDR3 protein: CASSTGQGSSPSQEQYF